The T cell receptor beta chain described here comes from a study of breast tumors, draining lymph nodes, adjacent tissues. Whole-study findings and limits: Tumor and nontumor repertoires were significantly more similar in luminal-like than in basal-like breast cancer.

Regarding this clonotype: What it recognizes is unknown.

CDR1 is SGHNT, CDR2 YYREEE, per germline (reference sequence). This CDR3 region has 16 residues. V was trimmed by 3 bases and J by 0 bases, leaving 13 bases between them. TCRdb reanalysed the multiplex PCR reads using MiXCR and keeps one entry per CDR3 protein. The sample holds some 22,000 distinct CDR3 sequences, roughly two fifths seen once. The clonotype originates from a female donor with breast cancer. Some clones in this sample may be carry-over from other donors' samples. The V gene is TRBV5-4, the J gene TRBJ2-1; possible D gene TRBD1, 7 bases. The sequencing input was breast tumor tissue. In DNA form, the CDR3 reads TGTGCCAGCAGCTCAGGGGGAGGAGGCTCCTACAATGAGCAGTTCTTC. Its translation is CASSSGGGGSYNEQFF.